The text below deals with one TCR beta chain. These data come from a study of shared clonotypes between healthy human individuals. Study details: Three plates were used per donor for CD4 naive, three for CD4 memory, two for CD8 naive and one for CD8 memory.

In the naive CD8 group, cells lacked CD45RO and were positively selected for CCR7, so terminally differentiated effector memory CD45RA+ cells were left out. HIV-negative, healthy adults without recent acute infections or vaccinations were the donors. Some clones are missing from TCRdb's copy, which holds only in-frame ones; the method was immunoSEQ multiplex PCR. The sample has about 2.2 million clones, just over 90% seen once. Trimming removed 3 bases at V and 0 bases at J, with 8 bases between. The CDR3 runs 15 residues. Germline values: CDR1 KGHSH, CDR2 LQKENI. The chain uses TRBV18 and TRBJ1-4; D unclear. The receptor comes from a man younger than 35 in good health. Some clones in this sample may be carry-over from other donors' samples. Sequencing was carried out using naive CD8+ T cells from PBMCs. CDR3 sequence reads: CASSPASATNEKLFF. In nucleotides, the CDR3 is TGTGCCAGCTCACCCGCGTCTGCAACTAATGAAAAACTGTTTTTT. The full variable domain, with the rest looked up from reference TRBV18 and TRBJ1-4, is NAGVMQNPRHLVRRRGQEARLRCSPMKGHSHVYWYRQLPEEGLKFMVYLQKENIIDESGMPKERFSAEFPKEGPSILRIQQVVRGDSAAYFCASSPASATNEKLFFGSGTQLSVL.